Listed here is a single T cell receptor beta chain. The data were obtained in a study of blood T cell repertoires in COVID-19. Study details: Both acute and convalescent COVID-19 samples were obtained from the United States, Italy and Spain. The analysed material was cDNA or gDNA that came from T cells, B-cell-depleted T cells, or PBMCs.

V lost 4 bases to trimming and J lost 5 bases, with 7 bases between them. The CDR3 spans 12 residues. In the source study's methods: Reference gene primers were amplified, and this amplification served to estimate nucleated cell counts. Libraries were prepared by immunoSEQ multiplex PCR; TCRdb keeps only in-frame clonotypes and omits some of them. That table supplies the V and J calls and clone size; D and trimming were determined from the DNA. The table includes roughly 220,000 clones, about 85% detected once. This clonotype was obtained from a woman in her sixties or seventies who had recovered from COVID-19. The sequencing sample was made of peripheral blood. This rearrangement joins TRBV12-3 or TRBV12-4 to TRBJ2-3, with unresolved D. The CDR3 coding sequence is TGTGCCAGCAGTTCTAAAGTAGATACGCAGTATTTT. Translating it yields CASSSKVDTQYF.